These T cell receptor beta chains were read from a single sample in a study of blood T cell repertoires in COVID-19. The method was immunoSEQ multiplex PCR; TCRdb's version includes in-frame clones alone and lacks a portion of them. The repertoire consists of around 200,000 clones, with roughly 85% occurring once and the leading ten covering 11%. The sample comprised peripheral blood. Source of these receptors: a human donor with active or convalescent COVID-19. The donor label of this sample is uncertain. Each CDR3 is given with its conserved first and last residue. A D gene is named only where the DNA matches it firmly.

D: TRBD2; J: TRBJ2-3; V: TRBV7-2; DNA: TGTGCCAGCAGCTTGTGGACTAGCGGGGTCACAGATACGCAGTATTTT; CDR3: CASSLWTSGVTDTQYF
D: -; J: TRBJ1-1; V: TRBV3-1/TRBV3-2; DNA: TGTGCCAGCAGCCAGGGGACTTCTACTAGGGGAACTCAAGCTTTCTTT; CDR3: CASSQGTSTRGTQAFF
D: TRBD2; J: TRBJ2-3; V: TRBV19; DNA: TGTGCCAGTACCACCATAGCGGGAGTAGGCCCAGATACGCAGTATTTT; CDR3: CASTTIAGVGPDTQYF
D: TRBD1; J: TRBJ2-7; V: TRBV12-3/TRBV12-4; DNA: TGTGCCAGCAGTTTAGGAGACAGGGGGTTGCACTTC; CDR3: CASSLGDRGLHF
D: TRBD2; J: TRBJ2-1; V: TRBV7-6; DNA: TGTGCCAGCAGCTTAACAACTAGCGGGGGGAATGAGCAGTTCTTC; CDR3: CASSLTTSGGNEQFF
D: TRBD1; J: TRBJ2-7; V: TRBV5-4; DNA: TGTGCCAGCAGCTTGGGAGGACAGGCGGCGTACGAGCAGTACTTC; CDR3: CASSLGGQAAYEQYF
D: -; J: TRBJ2-7; V: TRBV30; DNA: TGTGCCTGGAGTTTCCAGGGGGGACGGTACTTC; CDR3: CAWSFQGGRYF
D: -; J: TRBJ1-1; V: TRBV28; DNA: TGTGCCAGCAGTTTCGGGATCTCTGAAGCTTTCTTT; CDR3: CASSFGISEAFF
D: TRBD2; J: TRBJ2-4; V: TRBV5-6; DNA: TGTGCCAGCAGCCCCCCGGCCGGGACTAGCGGGAAAAACATTCAGTACTTC; CDR3: CASSPPAGTSGKNIQYF
D: -; J: TRBJ1-1; V: TRBV6-5; DNA: TGTGCCAGCAGTATGGGGGGAGCTGAAGCTTTCTTT; CDR3: CASSMGGAEAFF